The T cell receptor beta chain under discussion was sequenced for a study of blood T cell repertoires in COVID-19. Study-wide context: Spain, Italy and the United States supplied samples that represented acute and convalescent COVID-19. PBMCs, B-cell-depleted T cells, or T cells were the source of the cDNA or gDNA that made up the material.

This CDR3 spans 12 amino acids. The germline V gene encodes CDR1 SGHNT and CDR2 YYREEE (reference sequence). Trimming pared 7 bases from V and 5 bases from J, leaving 11 bases between. Per the study methods: By means of reference gene primer amplification, nucleated cell counts were estimated. The table came from immunoSEQ multiplex PCR; TCRdb's copy has only in-frame clones and leaves some out. The D gene and trimming were derived from the DNA, and the V and J assignments and clone size from that table. The sample lists fewer than 450,000 clones, 90% seen once, with roughly 0.66% in the top ten. The sequence was obtained from a man between 18 and 35 years old who had recovered from COVID-19. The source material was PBMCs or T cells enriched from blood (not recorded which). The chain carries TRBV5-4 and TRBJ2-3; the D is unclear. CDR3 DNA sequence: TGTGCCAGCGCCCGAATCGGAGATACGCAGTATTTT. Its protein is CASARIGDTQYF.